The 32 T cell receptor beta chains below come from one sample, sequenced in a study of T cell repertoires in cytomegalovirus infection. These receptors are not linked to any known antigen. MiXCR was run by TCRdb on the reads, yielding one entry per CDR3 protein. Among about a million distinct CDR3 sequences listed, 30% to 40% were seen once. The material was cultured CD8+ T cells from PBMCs, obtained from culture after CMV antigen stimulation. Receptors originate from a human donor in good health (CMV status not recorded). Some clones in this sample may be carry-over from other donors' samples.

This clonotype was seen a few times. The rearrangement uses TRBV6-6 and TRBJ1-1; unclear D gene. The CDR3 is 13 residues long. Germline V CDR1 and CDR2: MNHNY, SVGAGI (reference sequence). V was pared by 2 bases and J by 3 bases, with 7 bases between. The CDR3 nucleotides are TGTGCCAGCAGTTACAGGACCGACACTGAAGCTTTCTTT. It is translated as CASSYRTDTEAFF.

In this sample, this clonotype turned up a few times. The chain recombines TRBV10-3 with TRBJ1-1; 7 bases align to TRBD1. Germline CDR1 and CDR2: ENHRY and SYGVKD. Unmatched junction bases numbered 5, after V lost 4 bases and J lost 0 bases. The CDR3 has 15 residues. The CDR3 DNA is TGTGCCATCAGTGGGCCGGACAGGATGAACACTGAAGCTTTCTTT. Translation: CAISGPDRMNTEAFF.

This clonotype was seen only a few times. The rearrangement uses TRBV6-1 and TRBJ1-6; D ambiguous. CDR1 and CDR2 (germline): MNHNS, SASEGT. V lost 11 bases to trimming and J lost 5 bases, with 13 bases between them. The CDR3 covers 13 residues. CDR3 region: CAASGRDNSPLHF. CDR3 DNA sequence: TGTGCCGCCTCCGGACGGGATAATTCACCCCTCCACTTT.

The J gene is TRBJ1-1, the V gene TRBV7-9; D is unresolved. The CDR3 extends over 12 amino acids. The germline V gene has CDR1 SEHNR and CDR2 FQNEAQ (reference sequence). Trimming took 1 base from V and 14 from J, leaving 14 bases between them. CDR3 amino acids: CASSLDEAGCFF. CDR3 nucleotide sequence: TGTGCCAGCAGCTTAGATGAAGCTGGTTGCTTCTTT.

The chain employs TRBV2 and TRBJ2-7; D tentatively reads TRBD1 or TRBD2 (5 bases each). Germline V gene sequence: CDR1 SNHLY, CDR2 FYNNEI. This CDR3 comprises 17 residues. Trimming removed 4 bases from V and 0 bases from J, with 19 bases in between. The CDR3, as DNA: TGTGCCAGCAGTGGAAGTAGAGGGGAGCCTAGCTCCTACGAGCAGTACGTC. The encoded protein is CASSGSRGEPSSYEQYV.

The chain carries TRBV5-1 and TRBJ2-2; 7 nucleotides line up with TRBD1. Trimming removed 5 bases from V and 6 bases from J; junction bases left unmatched: 10. Germline assignment: CDR1 SGHRS and CDR2 YFSETQ. CDR3 length: 15 residues. CDR3 in amino acids: CASRQDQGVPGELFF. CDR3 DNA: TGCGCCAGCAGACAAGATCAGGGGGTTCCCGGGGAGCTGTTTTTT. Together with reference TRBV5-1 and TRBJ2-2, the CDR3 gives the full variable domain: KAGVTQTPRYLIKTRGQQVTLSCSPISGHRSVSWYQQTPGQGLQFLFEYFSETQRNKGNFPGRFSGRQFSNSRSEMNVSTLELGDSALYLCASRQDQGVPGELFFGEGSRLTVL.

The chain joins TRBV27 to TRBJ1-3; D is perhaps TRBD1 (6 bases). Germline V gene sequence: CDR1 MNHEY, CDR2 SMNVEV (reference sequence). The V and J ends lost 6 bases and 3 bases respectively, with 18 bases between them. This CDR3 is built from 16 residues. CDR3 loop: CASRRNNREVGNTIYF. CDR3 DNA: TGTGCCAGCAGAAGGAACAACAGGGAGGTTGGAAACACCATATATTTT.

This chain uses TRBV10-3 with TRBJ1-2; unclear D gene. V gave up 3 bases and J gave up 6 bases, with 17 bases separating them. From germline, CDR1 is ENHRY and CDR2 SYGVKD. This CDR3 comprises 15 residues. In nucleotides, the CDR3 is TGTGCCATCAGTGACAGGACGTATGTGGGAAATGGCTACACCTTC. Translation gives CAISDRTYVGNGYTF.

The chain carries TRBV20-1 and TRBJ2-1; 9 bases are a match to TRBD1. V lost 3 bases to trimming and J lost 0 bases; unmatched junction nucleotides: 3. Per the germline V gene, CDR1 is DFQATT and CDR2 is SNEGSKA (reference sequence). CDR3 length: 15 amino acids. In DNA form, the CDR3 reads TGCAGTGCTAGCGGGACAGGGAGCTCCTACAATGAGCAGTTCTTC. Amino acid sequence: CSASGTGSSYNEQFF.

The rearrangement joins TRBV7-6 to TRBJ2-3; D is perhaps TRBD2 (7 bases). V lost 7 bases, J lost 1 base, and 12 bases lay in between. The germline V gene encodes CDR1 SGHVS and CDR2 FNYEAQ. The CDR3 runs 14 residues. CDR3 amino acids: CASIGGAGTDTQYF. The CDR3 DNA reads as TGTGCCAGCATAGGGGGGGCTGGCACAGATACGCAGTATTTT.

CDR3 region: CASRRDTSSYEQYF. The CDR3 DNA reads TGTGCCAGCCGACGGGACACGAGCTCCTACGAGCAGTACTTC. The chain recombines TRBV5-5 with TRBJ2-7, with TRBD1 as a possible D gene (6 bases). This CDR3 contains 14 residues. Germline loops: CDR1 SGHKS, CDR2 YYEKEE (reference sequence). The germline V and J ends were trimmed by 7 bases and 0 bases, with 14 bases remaining between them.

The V call is TRBV6-8, the J call TRBJ2-7; 9 positions agree with TRBD1. In germline, CDR1 is MNHGY, CDR2 SAAAGT. Trimming took 4 bases from V and 5 from J; bases not matched to a gene: 9. The CDR3 is made up of 15 amino acids. In DNA form, the CDR3 reads TGTGCCAGCAGTTGGGACAGGGAGTCCCTGAACGAGCAGTACGTC. Translation gives CASSWDRESLNEQYV.

This chain connects TRBV4-3 to TRBJ2-2; D is possibly TRBD1 (5 bases). Between the trimmed V and J ends, which lost 0 bases and 0 bases, there was a span of 8 bases. CDR1 and CDR2 from the germline V gene are LGHNA and YSLEER. CDR3 length: 16 residues. The CDR3 here is CASSQDQGSNTGELFF. CDR3 in DNA: TGCGCCAGCAGCCAAGATCAGGGATCGAACACCGGGGAGCTGTTTTTT.

Only a few counts were recorded for this clonotype. This chain joins TRBV4-1 and TRBJ2-5; 9 nucleotides line up with TRBD2. Germline V gene lookup returns CDR1 MGHRA and CDR2 YSYEKL. The V gene end was trimmed by 3 bases and the J gene end by 1 base; junction bases not matched to a gene: 3. The CDR3 totals 15 residues. This CDR3 reads CASSQSGGIQETQYF. CDR3 nucleotide sequence: TGCGCCAGCAGCCAGAGCGGGGGGATCCAAGAGACCCAGTACTTC.

V usage is TRBV7-2 and J usage is TRBJ1-2; 10 bases agree with TRBD1. V lost 3 bases, J lost 6 bases, and 4 bases stayed unmatched. Germline CDR1 and CDR2: SGHTA and FQGNSA. This CDR3 region has 14 residues. CDR3 region: CASSFPGQGNGYTF. The CDR3 DNA reads TGTGCCAGCAGCTTTCCGGGACAGGGGAATGGCTACACCTTC. Full variable domain (missing parts from reference TRBV7-2 and TRBJ1-2): GAGVSQSPSNKVTEKGKDVELRCDPISGHTALYWYRQSLGQGLEFLIYFQGNSAPDKSGLPSDRFSAERTGGSVSTLTIQRTQQEDSAVYLCASSFPGQGNGYTFGSGTRLTVV.

V gene TRBV6-6 combines with J gene TRBJ2-5, with D maybe TRBD2 (6 bases). Trimming took off 2 bases at V and 1 base at J, with 8 bases between the two ends. Germline V gene lookup returns CDR1 MNHNY and CDR2 SVGAGI (reference sequence). The CDR3 is 14 residues long. CDR3 in amino acids: CASSYVTSQETQYF. The CDR3 DNA reads as TGTGCCAGCAGTTACGTGACTAGCCAAGAGACCCAGTACTTC.

This sequence joins TRBV11-2 and TRBJ2-7; D perhaps matches TRBD2 (6 bases). V lost 5 bases and J lost 6, with 14 bases in between. The CDR3 totals 13 residues. Germline assignment: CDR1 SGHAT and CDR2 FQNNGV. The CDR3: CASSPGTYGEQYV. CDR3 bases: TGTGCCAGCAGCCCAGGGACTTACGGCGAGCAGTACGTC.

This clonotype was seen a handful of times. V is TRBV6-2 or TRBV6-3 and J is TRBJ2-1, with D possibly matching TRBD1 (6 bases). Germline CDR1 and CDR2: MNHEY and SVGEGT. Trimming took 1 base from V and 9 from J, leaving 13 bases between them. This CDR3 spans 14 amino acids. The CDR3 region has the DNA TGTGCCAGCAGTTACTACAGGGTCGAAGGTGAGCAGTTCTTC. Protein product: CASSYYRVEGEQFF.

Here the CDR3 reads CASSTPGYVYGYTF. In DNA, the CDR3 is TGTGCCAGCAGCACCCCCGGCTATGTCTATGGCTACACCTTC. J is TRBJ1-2 and V is TRBV9; no reliable D call. This CDR3 is built from 14 residues. The V end was cut by 4 bases, the J end by 4 bases, with 14 bases between. CDR1 is SGDLS, CDR2 YYNGEE, per germline. The full variable domain, rest sourced from reference TRBV9 and TRBJ1-2, is DSGVTQTPKHLITATGQRVTLRCSPRSGDLSVYWYQQSLDQGLQFLIQYYNGEERAKGNILERFSAQQFPDLHSELNLSSLELGDSALYFCASSTPGYVYGYTFGSGTRLTVV.

DNA of the CDR3: TGTGCCAGCAGTTTTGCGCTGGGCAATGAGCAGTTCTTC. It translates to CASSFALGNEQFF. The chain combines TRBV27 with TRBJ2-1; D call uncertain. The V gene lost 3 bases and the J gene lost 6 bases, with 9 bases spanning the gap. In germline, CDR1 is MNHEY, CDR2 SMNVEV (reference sequence). This CDR3 has 13 residues.

This clonotype was counted at least ten times. This sequence joins TRBV7-6 and TRBJ2-5, with 9 bases identical to TRBD2. Germline V gene lookup returns CDR1 SGHVS and CDR2 FNYEAQ. With 5 bases clipped from V and 2 bases from J, the junction kept 9 bases outside the gene matches. CDR3 size: 16 residues. The CDR3 reads CASSQRSGGLQETQYF. Written as DNA, the CDR3 is TGTGCCAGCAGCCAGCGAAGCGGGGGGCTTCAAGAGACCCAGTACTTC.

This clonotype was counted ten times or more. CDR3 amino acids: CASTLLAGGLYNEQFF. In nucleotides, the CDR3 is TGTGCCAGCACCCTACTAGCGGGGGGACTTTACAATGAGCAGTTCTTC. The chain carries TRBV7-2 and TRBJ2-1; 12 bases fit TRBD2. Germline CDR1 and CDR2: SGHTA and FQGNSA. The CDR3 runs to 16 residues. Trimming took 7 bases from V and 4 from J; bases not matched to a gene: 8.

The chain carries TRBV6-5 and TRBJ1-1; D perhaps matches TRBD1 (6 bases). With 2 bases removed from V and 6 bases from J, the gap between germline ends came to 16 bases. The CDR3 has 15 amino acids. The germline CDR1 and CDR2 sequences are MNHEY and SVGAGI. Here the CDR3 DNA reads TGTGCCAGCAGTTACCTGTATTCACAGGGTTCTGAAGCTTTCTTT. Translation gives CASSYLYSQGSEAFF.

The chain uses TRBV20-1 and TRBJ2-2, with D perhaps matching TRBD1 (6 bases). With 5 bases removed from V and 2 bases from J, the gap between germline ends came to 9 bases. The CDR3 consists of 13 residues. Germline V CDR1 and CDR2: DFQATT, SNEGSKA (reference sequence). The CDR3 nucleotides read TGCAGTGCTTGGGACAAAAACACCGGGGAGCTGTTTTTT. Protein: CSAWDKNTGELFF.

This rearrangement joins TRBV20-1 to TRBJ1-6; D might be TRBD1 (5 bases). CDR1 and CDR2 (germline): DFQATT, SNEGSKA (reference sequence). There are 16 residues in the CDR3. Trimming stripped 8 bases from V and 0 bases from J, with 17 bases between. DNA for the CDR3: TGCAGTTCGCGAGCTGCAGGGAGCTCCTATAATTCACCCCTCCACTTT. Protein: CSSRAAGSSYNSPLHF.

Ten or more counts support this clonotype. This rearrangement joins TRBV4-1 to TRBJ2-1, with 8 bases lining up with TRBD2. Looked up from germline, CDR1 is MGHRA and CDR2 is YSYEKL. CDR3 size: 15 residues. Trimming cost V 1 base and J 2 bases; bases outside gene matches: 1. This CDR3 is CASSQGGLAYNEQFF. The CDR3 DNA reads as TGCGCCAGCAGCCAAGGGGGACTAGCCTACAATGAGCAGTTCTTC.

This clonotype has only a few counts. The V call is TRBV5-4, the J call TRBJ1-1, with D tentatively TRBD1 (5 bases). V lost 6 bases, J lost 3 bases, and 18 bases lay in between. Germline CDR1 reads SGHNT; CDR2 reads YYREEE (reference sequence). CDR3 length equals 15 residues. The CDR3 is CASIHPEGPYTEAFF. CDR3 nucleotides: TGTGCCAGCATCCATCCGGAGGGGCCGTACACTGAAGCTTTCTTT.

J is TRBJ1-2 and V is TRBV27; 7 bases match TRBD1. With V trimmed by 6 bases and J by 4 bases, 5 bases remained unmatched. Germline assignment: CDR1 MNHEY and CDR2 SMNVEV (reference sequence). This CDR3 comprises 13 residues. CDR3 amino acids: CASRMGQSYGYTF. The CDR3 DNA is TGTGCCAGCAGAATGGGACAGTCCTATGGCTACACCTTC.

The J gene is TRBJ2-7, the V gene TRBV7-9, with 9 bases aligning to TRBD1. The CDR3 has 14 residues. CDR1 is SEHNR, CDR2 FQNEAQ, per germline (reference sequence). V dropped 5 bases and J dropped 3; count of bases not matched to a gene: 5. CDR3: CASSSDRGIYEQYF. In nucleotides, the CDR3 is TGTGCCAGCAGCAGCGACAGGGGGATCTACGAGCAGTACTTC.

The chain has TRBV2 and TRBJ2-1; 10 bases map to TRBD2. The germline V gene has CDR1 SNHLY and CDR2 FYNNEI. This CDR3 has 16 residues. The ends lost 6 bases at V and 8 bases at J; junction bases unmatched: 13. CDR3 sequence (DNA): TGTGCCAGCAGGAGCCCCGGGACTAGCGAGGATGATGAGCAGTTCTTC. Translation gives CASRSPGTSEDDEQFF.

Only a few counts were recorded for this clonotype. The chain has TRBV19 and TRBJ1-1; possible D gene TRBD1, 5 bases. The CDR3 runs to 12 residues. V lost 3 bases to trimming and J lost 7 bases, with 9 bases between them. Germline CDR1 is LNHDA and CDR2 is SQIVND (reference sequence). CDR3 residues: CASSIRGGEAFF. CDR3 bases: TGTGCCAGTAGTATTAGGGGAGGTGAAGCTTTCTTT.

The rearrangement links TRBV2 to TRBJ2-7, with no clear D. Per germline, CDR1 SNHLY and CDR2 FYNNEI. The length of the CDR3 is 12 residues. V was clipped by 0 bases and J by 5 bases, with 5 bases between them. The CDR3 loop is CASSEAYDEQYV. The CDR3, as DNA: TGTGCCAGCAGTGAAGCTTACGACGAGCAGTACGTC.